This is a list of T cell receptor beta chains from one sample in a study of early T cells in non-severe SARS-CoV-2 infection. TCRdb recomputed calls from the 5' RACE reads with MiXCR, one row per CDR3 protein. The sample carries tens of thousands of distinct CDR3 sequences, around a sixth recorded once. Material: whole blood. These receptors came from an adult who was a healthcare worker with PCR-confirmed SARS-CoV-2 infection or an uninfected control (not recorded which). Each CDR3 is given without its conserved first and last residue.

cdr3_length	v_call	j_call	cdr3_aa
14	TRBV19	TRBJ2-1	ASSPRSGAIGNEQF
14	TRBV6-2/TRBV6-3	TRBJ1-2	ASSQRPGALIYGYT
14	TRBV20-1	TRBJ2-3	SARTGLAGVTDTQY
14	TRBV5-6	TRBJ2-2	ASSLVGGANTGELF
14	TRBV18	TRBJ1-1	ASSPKDRMMNTEAF
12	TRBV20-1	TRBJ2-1	SALGQELLWGQF
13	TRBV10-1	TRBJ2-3	ATQSILGGTDTQY
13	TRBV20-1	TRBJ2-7	SARVAARNSYEQY
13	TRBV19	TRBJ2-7	ASSPRGRRIYEQY
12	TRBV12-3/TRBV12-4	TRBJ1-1	ASSTTGMNTEAF
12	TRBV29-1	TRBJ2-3	SVEAGSSTDTQY
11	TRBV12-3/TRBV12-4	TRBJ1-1	ASSLGHNTEAF
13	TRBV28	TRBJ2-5	ASKWSMMYQETQY
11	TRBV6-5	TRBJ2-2	ASSWDRGRELF
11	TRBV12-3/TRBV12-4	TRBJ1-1	ASSRGLNTEAF
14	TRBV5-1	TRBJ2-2	ASSWTGTVNTGELF
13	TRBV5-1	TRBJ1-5	ASSLGGNSNQPQH
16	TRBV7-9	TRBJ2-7	ASSSTLSGPQGGYEQY
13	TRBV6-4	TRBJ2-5	ASSPGTGDEETQY
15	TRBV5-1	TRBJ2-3	ASRSVGAVSSTDTQY
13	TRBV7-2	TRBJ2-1	ASSESSGSYNEQF
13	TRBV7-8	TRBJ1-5	ASGRNVEAGQPQH
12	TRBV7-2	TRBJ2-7	ASSLGGMNYEQY
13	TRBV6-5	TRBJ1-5	ASRAQGYSNQPQH
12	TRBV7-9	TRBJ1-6	ASSLKQFMTPLH